These T cell receptor beta chains were read from a single sample in a study of long-term antiretroviral therapy in people with HIV. Profiled with immunoSEQ multiplex PCR; TCRdb holds only in-frame clones, not every one. This repertoire shows 20,000 to 25,000 clones, approximately 79% found once; its top ten account for more than 8.5%. The input for sequencing was unsorted PBMCs, taken 1.2 years after starting antiretroviral therapy. These receptors came from a woman between 40 and 50 years old with HIV. Each CDR3 is given with its conserved first and last residue. Fields, in order: J gene, D gene, CDR3 length, clone size, V gene, CDR3 protein, CDR3 DNA. A D gene is named only where the DNA matches it firmly. For some rows the clone size is stated as once, few or many, or as a class when expanded; others skip it.

TRBJ1-1,.,14,.,TRBV19,CASSIYGGETEAFF,TGTGCCAGTAGTATTTACGGTGGGGAAACTGAAGCTTTCTTT
TRBJ2-7,TRBD1,12,.,TRBV5-7,CAIRTGLYEQYF,TGTGCCATCCGGACAGGGCTCTACGAGCAGTACTTC
TRBJ2-5,.,14,.,TRBV10-1,CASSETGNGETQYF,TGCGCCAGCAGTGAGACAGGAAATGGGGAGACCCAGTACTTC
TRBJ2-5,TRBD2,15,.,TRBV2,CASSEQGTRMETQYF,TGTGCCAGCAGTGAACAGGGGACTAGGATGGAGACCCAGTACTTC
TRBJ1-5,.,17,.,TRBV10-1,CASSDGGIHYSNQPQHF,TGCGCCAGCAGTGATGGAGGGATTCATTATAGCAATCAGCCCCAGCATTTT
TRBJ1-6,.,9,.,TRBV6-1,CASGRPLHF,TGTGCCAGCGGGAGACCCCTCCACTTT
TRBJ2-7,.,15,.,TRBV7-6,CASSLALASSYEQYF,TGTGCCAGCAGCTTAGCGCTGGCATCCTCCTACGAGCAGTACTTC
TRBJ2-7,.,12,.,TRBV30,CAWSVGFYEQYF,TGTGCCTGGAGTGTAGGGTTCTACGAGCAGTACTTC
TRBJ2-7,.,12,.,TRBV7-9,CASSSAPAEQYF,TGTGCCAGCAGCTCGGCCCCAGCTGAGCAGTACTTC
TRBJ2-2,.,15,few,TRBV7-8,CASSLWDAYTGELFF,TGTGCCAGCAGCTTATGGGACGCTTACACCGGGGAGCTGTTTTTT
TRBJ2-7,.,16,.,TRBV19,CASSIGVVQYSYEQYF,TGTGCCAGTAGTATTGGGGTGGTCCAATACTCCTACGAGCAGTACTTC
TRBJ1-1,.,14,.,TRBV5-5,CASSLEGWLTEAFF,TGTGCCAGCAGCTTAGAAGGGTGGTTAACTGAAGCTTTCTTT
TRBJ1-1,.,13,once,TRBV10-3,CANSYGMNTEAFF,TGTGCCAACTCTTACGGGATGAACACTGAAGCTTTCTTT
TRBJ2-1,TRBD1,13,once,TRBV9,CASSLKGGTLMFF,TGTGCCAGCAGCTTAAAAGGGGGCACCCTGATGTTCTTC
TRBJ2-5,.,13,.,TRBV25-1,CASSDVLGETQYF,TGTGCCAGCAGTGATGTTTTAGGAGAGACCCAGTACTTC
TRBJ2-5,.,15,.,TRBV2,CASSEAQPARETQYF,TGTGCCAGCAGTGAAGCTCAGCCTGCTCGAGAGACCCAGTACTTC
TRBJ1-1,.,15,.,TRBV4-1,CASSQTQGKGTEAFF,TGCGCCAGCAGCCAAACCCAGGGGAAGGGCACTGAAGCTTTCTTT
TRBJ2-2,.,14,.,TRBV7-2,CASSYRTGTGELFF,TGTGCCAGCAGCTATAGGACCGGGACCGGGGAGCTGTTTTTT
TRBJ2-1,TRBD1,14,.,TRBV10-3,CAIRKGQENNEQFF,TGTGCCATCAGAAAGGGACAGGAGAACAATGAGCAGTTCTTC
TRBJ1-6,.,14,.,TRBV21-1,CASSKMAISSPLHF,TGTGCCAGCAGCAAAATGGCCATAAGTTCACCCCTCCACTTT
TRBJ1-2,.,15,.,TRBV6-6,CASSSWEILDYGYTF,TGTGCCAGCAGTTCCTGGGAGATTTTGGACTATGGCTACACCTTC
TRBJ1-5,.,19,.,TRBV15,CATSRLLRGEVRANQPQHF,TGTGCCACCAGCCGCCTTTTAAGGGGCGAAGTCAGGGCAAATCAGCCCCAGCATTTT
TRBJ1-5,TRBD1,14,.,TRBV13,CASSEGADNQPQHF,TGTGCCAGCAGCGAGGGGGCAGACAATCAGCCCCAGCATTTT
TRBJ1-4,TRBD1,12,.,TRBV4-1,CASTAGGEKLFF,TGCGCCAGCACCGCAGGGGGTGAAAAACTGTTTTTT
TRBJ1-1,TRBD1,14,.,TRBV7-2,CASSWTGGNTEAFF,TGTGCCAGCAGCTGGACAGGGGGGAACACTGAAGCTTTCTTT
TRBJ2-2,TRBD1,18,.,TRBV4-2,CASSQASTGAGGTGELFF,TGTGCCAGCAGCCAAGCATCTACAGGGGCGGGTGGCACCGGGGAGCTGTTTTTT
TRBJ1-2,TRBD1,15,few,TRBV9,CASSVGDSPNYGYTF,TGTGCCAGCAGCGTAGGGGACAGTCCTAACTATGGCTACACCTTC
TRBJ2-2,.,14,.,TRBV19,CASTPTQGSGELFF,TGTGCCAGTACCCCGACACAGGGCTCCGGGGAGCTGTTTTTT
TRBJ2-2,TRBD1,15,.,TRBV27,CASRLDREITGELFF,TGTGCCAGCAGGTTGGACAGGGAGATCACCGGGGAGCTGTTTTTT
TRBJ2-7,.,13,.,TRBV15,CATSGLDYYEQYF,TGTGCCACCTCTGGATTAGACTATTACGAGCAGTACTTC
TRBJ1-5,.,12,.,TRBV27,CASSFLGQPQHF,TGTGCCAGCAGTTTTTTGGGTCAGCCCCAGCATTTT
TRBJ1-1,.,14,.,TRBV5-1,CASRQGSGNTEAFF,TGCGCCAGCAGGCAAGGGTCCGGGAACACTGAAGCTTTCTTT
TRBJ1-4,.,14,.,TRBV5-1,CASSVTPGNEKLFF,TGCGCCAGCAGCGTGACACCGGGAAATGAAAAACTGTTTTTT
TRBJ2-7,TRBD1,15,.,TRBV27,CASSPLDRGGNEQYF,TGTGCCAGCAGTCCCCTTGACAGGGGTGGGAACGAGCAGTACTTC
TRBJ1-1,.,13,.,TRBV10-3,CAIIGGGSTEAFF,TGTGCCATCATCGGTGGAGGGTCCACTGAAGCTTTCTTT
TRBJ1-1,.,13,.,TRBV6-5,CASSLQMNTEAFF,TGTGCCAGCAGTTTACAGATGAACACTGAAGCTTTCTTT
TRBJ2-3,.,13,.,TRBV18,CASSPGRTDTQYF,TGTGCCAGCTCACCGGGTCGCACAGATACGCAGTATTTT
TRBJ2-1,.,16,few,TRBV21-1,CASTPGWDLQDNEQFF,TGTGCCAGCACCCCGGGGTGGGACCTTCAGGACAATGAGCAGTTCTTC
TRBJ1-1,.,15,.,TRBV19,CASRDWGGRVTEAFF,TGTGCCAGTAGGGATTGGGGCGGGCGGGTCACTGAAGCTTTCTTT
TRBJ2-5,.,15,.,TRBV29-1,CSVERYGLGEETQYF,TGCAGCGTTGAGCGGTATGGCCTGGGGGAAGAGACCCAGTACTTC
TRBJ2-5,.,15,.,TRBV12-5,CASGIGTDARETQYF,TGTGCTAGTGGTATCGGGACTGACGCCCGGGAGACCCAGTACTTC
TRBJ1-5,.,13,few,TRBV5-1,CASSFGGNQPQHF,TGCGCCAGCAGCTTCGGTGGCAATCAGCCCCAGCATTTT
TRBJ2-7,.,15,few,TRBV10-2,CASSESLPTPYEQYF,TGCGCCAGCAGTGAGTCTTTACCAACCCCCTACGAGCAGTACTTC
TRBJ2-5,.,14,.,TRBV6-6,CASSYPGVTETQYF,TGTGCCAGCAGTTACCCAGGGGTGACGGAGACCCAGTACTTC
TRBJ2-3,TRBD2,15,.,TRBV2,CASSERRGEGDTQYF,TGTGCCAGCAGTGAAAGGCGGGGGGAAGGTGATACGCAGTATTTT
TRBJ1-4,TRBD1,15,.,TRBV9,CASSKRGPTNEKLFF,TGTGCCAGCAGTAAAAGGGGGCCGACTAATGAAAAACTGTTTTTT
TRBJ2-1,.,11,.,TRBV5-1,CASSEYNEQFF,TGCGCCAGCTCCGAATACAATGAGCAGTTCTTC
TRBJ2-3,TRBD2,15,.,TRBV5-6,CASSLRGGGAYTQYF,TGTGCCAGCAGCTTGAGAGGCGGGGGGGCTTATACGCAGTATTTT
TRBJ2-5,.,15,.,TRBV4-3,CASSQDRSGWETQYF,TGCGCCAGCAGCCAAGATAGATCGGGGTGGGAGACCCAGTACTTC
TRBJ1-1,.,13,.,TRBV11-2,CASSWAWNTEAFF,TGTGCCAGCAGCTGGGCATGGAACACTGAAGCTTTCTTT
TRBJ2-5,.,15,.,TRBV6-1,CASGLWGSGVETQYF,TGTGCCAGCGGGCTATGGGGATCGGGTGTAGAGACCCAGTACTTC
TRBJ1-3,.,13,few,TRBV30,CAWSSAFRNTIYF,TGTGCCTGGAGTAGCGCTTTTAGAAACACCATATATTTT
TRBJ2-7,TRBD2,14,.,TRBV6-1,CASSEGTSGYEQYF,TGTGCCAGCAGTGAGGGGACTAGCGGCTACGAGCAGTACTTC
TRBJ2-5,TRBD2,15,.,TRBV5-1,CASSFNLAGLETQYF,TGCGCCAGCAGCTTTAACCTAGCGGGATTGGAGACCCAGTACTTC
TRBJ1-1,TRBD1,14,.,TRBV6-6,CASSLGQGGTEAFF,TGTGCCAGCAGTTTGGGACAGGGGGGTACTGAAGCTTTCTTT